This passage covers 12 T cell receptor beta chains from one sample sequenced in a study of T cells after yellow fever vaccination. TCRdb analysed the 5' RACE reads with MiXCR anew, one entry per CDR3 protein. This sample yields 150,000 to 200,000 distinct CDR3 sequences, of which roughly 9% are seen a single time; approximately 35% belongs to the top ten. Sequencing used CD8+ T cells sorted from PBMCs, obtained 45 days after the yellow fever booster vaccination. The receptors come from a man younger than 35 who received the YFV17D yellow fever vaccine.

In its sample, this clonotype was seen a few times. The chain's CDR3 is CASSLVGSSTDTQYF. DNA of the CDR3: TGTGCCAGCAGTTTAGTGGGGAGTAGCACAGATACGCAGTATTTT. The rearrangement uses TRBV28 and TRBJ2-3; D may be TRBD2 (5 bases). The CDR3 loop spans 15 amino acids. Germline-derived CDR1 and CDR2 are MDHEN and SYDVKM. The ends were cut back, 2 bases at V and 0 bases at J, with 9 bases in the middle.

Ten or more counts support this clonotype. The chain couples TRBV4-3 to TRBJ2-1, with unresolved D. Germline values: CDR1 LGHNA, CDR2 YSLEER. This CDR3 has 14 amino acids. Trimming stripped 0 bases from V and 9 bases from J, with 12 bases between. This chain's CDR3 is CASSQDIPAPEQFF. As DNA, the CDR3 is TGCGCCAGCAGCCAAGACATCCCCGCACCTGAGCAGTTCTTC.

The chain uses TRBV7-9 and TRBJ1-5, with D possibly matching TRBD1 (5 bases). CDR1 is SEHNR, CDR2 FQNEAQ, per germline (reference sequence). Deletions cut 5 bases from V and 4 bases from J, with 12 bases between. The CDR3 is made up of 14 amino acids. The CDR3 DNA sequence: TGTGCCAGCAGCCCGATGGGGGGGAATCAGCCCCAGCATTTT. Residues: CASSPMGGNQPQHF.

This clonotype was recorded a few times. CDR3 sequence (DNA): TGTGCCATCAGTGAGTTGGCTGGCACAGATACGCAGTATTTT. Its translation is CAISELAGTDTQYF. V usage is TRBV10-3 and J usage is TRBJ2-3; D not resolved. The CDR3 loop spans 14 amino acids. V dropped 1 base and J dropped 1 base, with 6 bases sitting between them. CDR1 ENHRY and CDR2 SYGVKD come from the germline V gene.

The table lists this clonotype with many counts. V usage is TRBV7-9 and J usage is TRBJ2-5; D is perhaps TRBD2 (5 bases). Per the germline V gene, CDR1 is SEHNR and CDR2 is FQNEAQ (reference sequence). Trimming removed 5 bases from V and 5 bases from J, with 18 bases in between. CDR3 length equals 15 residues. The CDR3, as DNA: TGTGCCAGCAGCCGGGGTGACCATGGCCGGGAGACCCAGTACTTC. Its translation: CASSRGDHGRETQYF.

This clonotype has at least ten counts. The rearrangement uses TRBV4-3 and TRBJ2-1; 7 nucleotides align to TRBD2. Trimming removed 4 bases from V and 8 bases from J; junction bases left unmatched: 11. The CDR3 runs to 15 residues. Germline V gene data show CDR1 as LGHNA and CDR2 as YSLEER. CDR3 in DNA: TGCGCCAGCAGCCCGGGGGGACCCGAGCCCCATGAGCAGTTCTTC. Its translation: CASSPGGPEPHEQFF.

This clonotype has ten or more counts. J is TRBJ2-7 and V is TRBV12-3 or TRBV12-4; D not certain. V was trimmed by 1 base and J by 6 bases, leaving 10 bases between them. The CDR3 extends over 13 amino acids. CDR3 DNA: TGTGCCAGCAGTTTAGGGGATTTAGGCGAGCAGTACTTC. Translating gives CASSLGDLGEQYF.

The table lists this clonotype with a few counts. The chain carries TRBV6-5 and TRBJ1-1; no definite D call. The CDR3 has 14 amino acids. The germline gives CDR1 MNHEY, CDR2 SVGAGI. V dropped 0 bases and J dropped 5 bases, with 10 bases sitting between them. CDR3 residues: CASSYSAGKTEAFF. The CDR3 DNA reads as TGTGCCAGCAGTTACTCAGCTGGGAAGACTGAAGCTTTCTTT.

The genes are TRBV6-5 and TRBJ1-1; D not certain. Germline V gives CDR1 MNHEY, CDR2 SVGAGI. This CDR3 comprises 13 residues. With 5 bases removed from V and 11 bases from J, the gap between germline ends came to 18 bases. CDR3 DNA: TGTGCCAGCAGTCCTGGGCCGTGGGGTATTGCTTTCTTT. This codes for CASSPGPWGIAFF.

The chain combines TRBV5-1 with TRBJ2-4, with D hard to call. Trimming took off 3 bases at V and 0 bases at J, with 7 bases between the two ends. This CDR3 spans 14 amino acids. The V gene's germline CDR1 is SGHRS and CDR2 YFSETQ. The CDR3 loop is CASSSSLAKNIQYF. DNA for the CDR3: TGCGCCAGCAGCTCGTCATTAGCCAAAAACATTCAGTACTTC.

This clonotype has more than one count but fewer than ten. CDR3 protein: CASSLYGGPYEQYV. For the CDR3, the DNA is TGTGCCAGCAGTTTATATGGGGGTCCCTACGAGCAGTACGTC. The chain links TRBV27 to TRBJ2-7; D possibly matches TRBD1 or TRBD2 (5 bases each). The V gene's germline CDR1 is MNHEY and CDR2 SMNVEV (reference sequence). The CDR3 runs 14 residues. V was cut by 1 base and J by 2 bases, with 9 bases left in between.

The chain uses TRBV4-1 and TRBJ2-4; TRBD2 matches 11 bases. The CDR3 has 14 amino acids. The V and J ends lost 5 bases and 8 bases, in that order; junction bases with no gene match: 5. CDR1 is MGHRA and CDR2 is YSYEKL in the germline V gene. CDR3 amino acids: CASSTTSGGDIQYF. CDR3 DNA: TGCGCCAGCAGCACTACTAGCGGGGGTGACATTCAGTACTTC.